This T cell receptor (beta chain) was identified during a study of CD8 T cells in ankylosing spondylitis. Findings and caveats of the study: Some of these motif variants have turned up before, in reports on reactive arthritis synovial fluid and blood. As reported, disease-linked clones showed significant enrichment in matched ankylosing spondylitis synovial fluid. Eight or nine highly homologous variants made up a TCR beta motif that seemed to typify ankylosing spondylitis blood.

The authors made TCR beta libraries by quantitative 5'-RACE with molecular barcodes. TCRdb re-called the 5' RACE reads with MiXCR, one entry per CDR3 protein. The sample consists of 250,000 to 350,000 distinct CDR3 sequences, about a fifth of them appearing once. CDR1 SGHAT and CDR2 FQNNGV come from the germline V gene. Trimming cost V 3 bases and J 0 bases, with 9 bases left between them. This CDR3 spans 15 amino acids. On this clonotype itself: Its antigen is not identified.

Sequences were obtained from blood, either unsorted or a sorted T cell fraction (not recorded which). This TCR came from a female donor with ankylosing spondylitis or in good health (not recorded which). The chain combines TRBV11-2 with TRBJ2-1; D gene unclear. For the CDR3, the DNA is TGTGCCAGCAGCTTGGGCGGTGACTCCTACAATGAGCAGTTCTTC. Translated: CASSLGGDSYNEQFF.